This T cell receptor (beta chain) stems from a study of control samples from healthy donors and cancer patients. Repertoires were generated with immunoSEQ multiplex PCR, while TCRdb's copy carries only in-frame clones and drops some. The sample includes 90,000 to 100,000 clones, 90% of them seen just once. The germline gives CDR1 SNHLY, CDR2 FYNNEI. Trimming left V 7 bases short and J 6 bases short, with 21 bases between. The CDR3 is 16 residues long. V gene TRBV2 combines with J gene TRBJ1-4, with D possibly TRBD1 on 6 matching bases. The sequence came from a woman aged 18-35 years in good health. Sequenced sample: blood. DNA for the CDR3: TGTGCCAGCACCTACCAAGGGGGATTTGGGGATGAAAAACTGTTTTTT. Translation: CASTYQGGFGDEKLFF. Looking up the rest from reference TRBV2 and TRBJ1-4 gives the full variable domain: EPEVTQTPSHQVTQMGQEVILRCVPISNHLYFYWYRQILGQKVEFLVSFYNNEISEKSEIFDDQFSVERPDGSNFTLKIRSTKLEDSAMYFCASTYQGGFGDEKLFFGSGTQLSVL.